The subject of this entry is one T cell receptor beta chain. Its antigen is unidentified. This sample is part of a study of beta chain features in type 1 diabetes. Investigators reverse transcribed all isolated RNA, so they sequenced expressed TCRB transcripts. Naive, central memory and regulatory T cell samples came to a mean of roughly 3.6 million reads. Here immunoSEQ multiplex PCR was the method, and the copy in TCRdb shows in-frame clones only, minus some. The sample gives some 220,000 clones, 11% of which show up once; 1% to 1.5% is in the top ten. Germline values: CDR1 MNHEY, CDR2 SMNVEV (reference sequence). This CDR3 spans 14 amino acids. V gave up 5 bases and J gave up 5 bases, with 13 bases separating them. Findings and caveats of the study: Whether TCRB rearrangement is influenced by HLA type was left unresolved in this analysis. TCRB CDR3s were moderately but significantly shorter in Type 1 diabetes patients in all four CD4+ subsets.

The receptor was isolated from a man aged 18-30 years in good health. The chain has TRBV27 and TRBJ2-1; the D gene is possibly TRBD2 (5 bases). Sequencing used central memory CD4+ T cells from blood. This chain's CDR3 is CASSRSYGDNEQFF. The CDR3 nucleotides are TGTGCCAGCAGTCGCTCCTACGGGGACAATGAGCAGTTCTTC.